This is a list of T cell receptor beta chains from one sample in a study of blood T cell repertoires in COVID-19. Here immunoSEQ multiplex PCR was the method, and the copy in TCRdb shows in-frame clones only, minus some. Found here are 59,000 or so clones, around 67% of them singletons; the top ten hold around 20%. Sequenced sample: peripheral blood. Receptors were obtained from a woman aged 50 to 60 with active or convalescent COVID-19. CDR3s include the opening cysteine and the closing phenylalanine or tryptophan. A D gene is named only where the DNA matches it firmly. Rows give clone size only sometimes, using once, few, many, or a class for an expanded clone.

TGTGCCAGCAGCTTCGGACAGGGGCACACAGATACGCAGTATTTT	CASSFGQGHTDTQYF	TRBD1	TRBV5-4	TRBJ2-3	-
TGTGCCAGCAGTCCTCGGGGGGACACAGATACGCAGTATTTT	CASSPRGDTDTQYF	TRBD2	TRBV6-1	TRBJ2-3	-
TGTGCCAGCAGTCGCCAGGGTAATGAGCAGTTCTTC	CASSRQGNEQFF	-	TRBV12-3/TRBV12-4	TRBJ2-1	once
TGTGCCAGCAGCCCTTTTGGGGGAGGGTGGGAGACCCAGTACTTC	CASSPFGGGWETQYF	TRBD2	TRBV7-9	TRBJ2-5	-
TGTGCCAGCAGCCACCTGACAGGGGGCGAAGAGACCCAGTACTTC	CASSHLTGGEETQYF	TRBD1	TRBV28	TRBJ2-5	few
TGTGCCAGCTCACCCCGGTTTGGGCTAAACACCGGGGAGCTGTTTTTT	CASSPRFGLNTGELFF	-	TRBV18	TRBJ2-2	-
TGTGCCAGCAGGGACTCTTACTACGAGCAGTACTTC	CASRDSYYEQYF	-	TRBV27	TRBJ2-7	-
TGCGCCAGCAGGATGGGGCGCGGAGGGGTCGGGGAGCTGTTTTTT	CASRMGRGGVGELFF	-	TRBV10-1	TRBJ2-2	-
TGTGCCAGCGGGAGGAGCTACGAGCAGTACTTC	CASGRSYEQYF	-	TRBV28	TRBJ2-7	-
TGTGCCAGCAGTGACCCGGACATGAACACTGAAGCTTTCTTT	CASSDPDMNTEAFF	-	TRBV6-4	TRBJ1-1	-
TGTGCCAGCGACAGGCCTCAGGTGGTGACCCAGTACTTC	CASDRPQVVTQYF	-	TRBV12-3/TRBV12-4	TRBJ2-5	-
TGTGCCAGCAGCATTAGAGGGCCCAGCTCCTACGAGCAGTACTTC	CASSIRGPSSYEQYF	-	TRBV7-8	TRBJ2-7	-
TGTGCCAGTAAACTGGGGGCAAGGGATCAGCCCCAGCATTTT	CASKLGARDQPQHF	-	TRBV19	TRBJ1-5	-
TGTGCCAGCAGCTTAGCGGAGGGGACCCAGTACTTC	CASSLAEGTQYF	-	TRBV7-9	TRBJ2-5	few
TGTGCCAGCAGTTTTGGGCCACTGACTAGCGGGAGGCTCGCCAGGGGCATTCAGTACTTC	CASSFGPLTSGRLARGIQYF	TRBD2	TRBV27	TRBJ2-4	-
TGTGCCAGCAGCTTGGGATCGGACAGGGGAGAGACCCAGTACTTC	CASSLGSDRGETQYF	TRBD1	TRBV11-1	TRBJ2-5	-
TGTGCCAGCAGTTTATACCCGGGAGGGCCGATCGAGCAGTACTTC	CASSLYPGGPIEQYF	TRBD2	TRBV27	TRBJ2-7	-
TGTGCCAGCAGCCAAACGATAATAGCGGGAGTGGTCGGGGAGCTGTTTTTT	CASSQTIIAGVVGELFF	TRBD2	TRBV3-1/TRBV3-2	TRBJ2-2	-
TGTGCCAGCAGGACGGGACTAGTGTTGGAGACCCAGTACTTC	CASRTGLVLETQYF	TRBD2	TRBV28	TRBJ2-5	-
TGTGCCAGCAGCTTAGTAGGAGTTCCCGAGGACGAGCAGTACTTC	CASSLVGVPEDEQYF	-	TRBV5-5	TRBJ2-7	-
TGTGCCAGCAGTGCTTACGGGAGGGAGGGCAATGAGCAGTTCTTC	CASSAYGREGNEQFF	TRBD2	TRBV2	TRBJ2-1	-
TGTGCCAGCAGCTTCAGGGGTAGTGGCTCCTACGAGCAGTACTTC	CASSFRGSGSYEQYF	-	TRBV5-6	TRBJ2-7	-
TGCGCCAGCAGCCAAGTTGTCGGGATCACTGAAGCTTTCTTT	CASSQVVGITEAFF	-	TRBV4-1	TRBJ1-1	-
TGTGCCAGCAGTTTCGACAGGGCCACTAATGAAAAACTGTTTTTT	CASSFDRATNEKLFF	TRBD1	TRBV2	TRBJ1-4	-
TGTGCCAGTAGTATAGGCCTAGACAATGAGCAGTTCTTC	CASSIGLDNEQFF	-	TRBV19	TRBJ2-1	-
TGTGCCACCAGTGGGGGACAGGGGAGCAATGAGCAGTTCTTC	CATSGGQGSNEQFF	TRBD1	TRBV24-1	TRBJ2-1	-
TGTGCCAGTAGTCCGAAGACAGGGGTGCAGCAGTTCTTC	CASSPKTGVQQFF	TRBD1	TRBV19	TRBJ2-1	-
TGTGCCAGCAAGGGACTAGAGGGGGAGCAGTACTTC	CASKGLEGEQYF	TRBD2	TRBV5-5	TRBJ2-7	-
TGTGCCAGCAGCTTGAGGGACAGGGGGTCACCCCTCCACTTT	CASSLRDRGSPLHF	TRBD1	TRBV5-6	TRBJ1-6	-
TGTGCCAGCAGTTTGTTCGGGACAGGGAGGAACACTGAAGCTTTCTTT	CASSLFGTGRNTEAFF	TRBD1	TRBV28	TRBJ1-1	once
TGCGCCAGCAGTGGGAGCGGGATGGCAGATACGCAGTATTTT	CASSGSGMADTQYF	TRBD2	TRBV10-1	TRBJ2-3	-
TGCAGCGTTGTCCCCCCCAACGGGGTCGGCACCGGGGAGCTGTTTTTT	CSVVPPNGVGTGELFF	-	TRBV29-1	TRBJ2-2	-
TGTGCCAGCAGTGAACGACTGCACGGACAGCCCCAGCATTTT	CASSERLHGQPQHF	-	TRBV6-1	TRBJ1-5	-
TGCGCCAGCAGCTCCTCTGACCGGGACAGGGATGAAAAACTGTTTTTT	CASSSSDRDRDEKLFF	TRBD1	TRBV5-1	TRBJ1-4	-
TGTGCCAGCAGCCCCACGGGGGGAGACCGGCCGTCGTACTTC	CASSPTGGDRPSYF	TRBD2	TRBV3-1/TRBV3-2	TRBJ2-5	few
TGTGCCAGCAGCCCGGGACAGTTTAGCACAGATACGCAGTATTTT	CASSPGQFSTDTQYF	TRBD1	TRBV5-5	TRBJ2-3	-
TGTGCCAGCAGCTATGACAGCCGGATCTACAATGAGCAGTTCTTC	CASSYDSRIYNEQFF	-	TRBV5-5	TRBJ2-1	-
TGTGCCATCACGAAGGGACAGAGCTCCTACGAGCAGTACTTC	CAITKGQSSYEQYF	TRBD1	TRBV10-3	TRBJ2-7	-
TGCGCCAGCAGGGACAGGGTATCGGTTGAAGCTTTCTTT	CASRDRVSVEAFF	TRBD1	TRBV5-1	TRBJ1-1	-
TGTGCCAGCAGTTTAAGCGGGAACCCCTACGAGCAGTACTTC	CASSLSGNPYEQYF	TRBD2	TRBV27	TRBJ2-7	-
TGTGCCAGCAGTGAATACAGGGGGTGGACAGATACGCAGTATTTT	CASSEYRGWTDTQYF	TRBD1	TRBV6-1	TRBJ2-3	-
TGTGCCAGCAGAGATGCGGACAGGGGGTTTCACACAGATACGCAGTATTTT	CASRDADRGFHTDTQYF	TRBD1	TRBV11-3	TRBJ2-3	-
TGTGCCAGCAGCCAAGCGGGGGGAACCTACGAGCAGTACTTC	CASSQAGGTYEQYF	TRBD2	TRBV3-1/TRBV3-2	TRBJ2-7	few
TGTGCCAGCAGCTTGAGGTCCCAGGGCACAGATACGCAGTATTTT	CASSLRSQGTDTQYF	-	TRBV5-6	TRBJ2-3	once
TGTGCCAGCAGTGGGACGGCTAGCGGGGGGGACAATGAGCAGTTCTTC	CASSGTASGGDNEQFF	TRBD2	TRBV6-6	TRBJ2-1	-
TGTGCCAGCAGCCAAGGGGATAGCGGGAGCTACGAGCAGTACTTC	CASSQGDSGSYEQYF	TRBD2	TRBV4-2	TRBJ2-7	-
TGTGCCAGCAGCTCTGACAGTAATTCACCCCTCCACTTT	CASSSDSNSPLHF	-	TRBV5-5	TRBJ1-6	few
TGTGCCAGCAGTGAACTCGGCAGGGGGAATGAAAAACTGTTTTTT	CASSELGRGNEKLFF	TRBD1	TRBV6-1	TRBJ1-4	-
TGCGCCAGCAGCCCCGGACTAGCGGGGGCTGTTACGCAGTATTTT	CASSPGLAGAVTQYF	TRBD2	TRBV10-1	TRBJ2-3	-
TGTGCCAGCAGCTTAGGGGGCCAGTCCTACGAGCAGTACTTC	CASSLGGQSYEQYF	-	TRBV7-6	TRBJ2-7	-
TGCGCCAGCAGCACGGGGACAGGGCTGGAGTCACCCCTCCACTTT	CASSTGTGLESPLHF	TRBD1	TRBV5-1	TRBJ1-6	-
TGTGCCAGCAGCCAAACTAGCGGGAGGGGGTTGACCGGGGAGCTGTTTTTT	CASSQTSGRGLTGELFF	TRBD2	TRBV4-2	TRBJ2-2	-
TGTGCCAGCAGCTTGGGGGCAGGGGGCTATCTCTCTGGAAACACCATATATTTT	CASSLGAGGYLSGNTIYF	TRBD1	TRBV5-6	TRBJ1-3	-
TGTGCCAGCCCCAAAACTAGCGGGAATGAGCAGTTCTTC	CASPKTSGNEQFF	TRBD2	TRBV6-5	TRBJ2-1	-
TGTGCCATCAGTGAGCCTTATCGGGGTCAAGAGACCCAGTACTTC	CAISEPYRGQETQYF	-	TRBV10-3	TRBJ2-5	-
TGTGCCAGTAGTATCGTCGGCAGGGGAAATGGCTACACCTTC	CASSIVGRGNGYTF	-	TRBV19	TRBJ1-2	-
TGTGCCATCAGAGACAGGGGGCGGGATTCACCCCTCCACTTT	CAIRDRGRDSPLHF	TRBD1	TRBV10-3	TRBJ1-6	-
TGTGCCACCAGTTTGGGGGCAGGGGCGGACTACGAGCAGTACTTC	CATSLGAGADYEQYF	-	TRBV24-1	TRBJ2-7	-
TGTGCCAGCAGTTACTCGGGGGGGTCTGGGGCCAACGTCCTGACTTTC	CASSYSGGSGANVLTF	TRBD2	TRBV6-6	TRBJ2-6	once
TGTGCCAGCAGTTTGGAGGGTAATGAAAAACTGTTTTTT	CASSLEGNEKLFF	-	TRBV12-3/TRBV12-4	TRBJ1-4	-